These T cell receptor beta chains were read from a single sample in a study of blood T cell repertoires in COVID-19. Profiling relied on immunoSEQ multiplex PCR, and the TCRdb table lists in-frame clones only, not all of them. This table holds approximately 400,000 clones, roughly 86% found once. Sequences were obtained from PBMCs or T cells enriched from blood (not recorded which). These receptors all come from a man aged 25 to 40 who had recovered from COVID-19. Both conserved end residues are part of each CDR3. D genes are given only for firm matches. Not all rows give a size; the values are once, few, many and, for expanded clones, a class.

d_call j_call v_call clone_size cdr3_aa cdr3_nt
. TRBJ1-2 TRBV6-5 . CASSYWDAGSDGYTF TGTGCCAGCAGTTACTGGGACGCGGGGAGCGATGGCTACACCTTC
TRBD2 TRBJ2-1 TRBV10-3 . CAISDLAGTYNNEQFF TGTGCCATCAGTGACCTAGCGGGGACGTACAACAATGAGCAGTTCTTC
TRBD1 TRBJ2-2 TRBV6-2/TRBV6-3 . CASSYGQGEGTGELFF TGTGCCAGCAGTTACGGACAGGGCGAGGGTACCGGGGAGCTGTTTTTT
. TRBJ1-4 TRBV19 . CASSLRRGGTNEKLFF TGTGCCAGTAGTCTTCGGCGGGGGGGCACTAATGAAAAACTGTTTTTT
. TRBJ1-4 TRBV25-1 . CASSGPRRGLFF TGTGCCAGCAGTGGCCCCCGGAGAGGACTGTTTTTT
. TRBJ1-2 TRBV12-5 . CASGFGAYGYTF TGTGCTAGTGGTTTTGGGGCCTATGGCTACACCTTC
TRBD1 TRBJ1-1 TRBV7-2 . CASTSRGLEREAFF TGTGCCAGCACCTCAAGGGGGCTAGAAAGGGAAGCTTTCTTT
TRBD1 TRBJ1-6 TRBV6-1 . CASSESPPGQGFYSPLHF TGTGCCAGCAGTGAATCGCCGCCGGGACAGGGGTTCTATTCACCCCTCCACTTT
TRBD1 TRBJ2-2 TRBV19 once CASSTRQGAGTGELFF TGTGCCAGTAGTACTCGACAGGGGGCAGGCACCGGGGAGCTGTTTTTT
. TRBJ2-2 TRBV2 . CASKLAGELFF TGTGCCAGCAAACTGGCCGGGGAGCTGTTTTTT
TRBD2 TRBJ2-1 TRBV19 . CASSILAGESEQFF TGTGCCAGTAGTATACTAGCGGGGGAATCTGAGCAGTTCTTC
. TRBJ2-2 TRBV12-3/TRBV12-4 . CASSFYNTGELFF TGTGCCAGCAGTTTTTATAACACCGGGGAGCTGTTTTTT
TRBD1 TRBJ1-2 TRBV18 few CASSPPHLEDRPFYGYTF TGTGCCAGCTCACCACCCCACCTTGAGGACAGGCCGTTCTATGGCTACACCTTC
. TRBJ2-3 TRBV4-1 . CASSQDSVLLLTDTQYF TGCGCCAGCAGCCAAGATTCGGTGTTACTCCTCACAGATACGCAGTATTTT
. TRBJ1-2 TRBV28 . CASSPLGNYGYTF TGTGCCAGCAGTCCGCTAGGTAACTATGGCTACACCTTC
. TRBJ1-3 TRBV10-3 . CAIRQGDSGNTIYF TGTGCCATCAGACAGGGAGACTCTGGAAACACCATATATTTT
. TRBJ2-2 TRBV5-6 once CASIPAGGGTGELFF TGTGCCAGCATCCCGGCAGGGGGAGGTACCGGGGAGCTGTTTTTT
. TRBJ1-1 TRBV11-2 . CASRRTDGAFF TGTGCCAGCAGGCGGACAGACGGAGCTTTCTTT
TRBD1 TRBJ1-1 TRBV15 . CATSGPDRGNTEAFF TGTGCCACCAGCGGCCCAGACAGGGGGAACACTGAAGCTTTCTTT
TRBD2 TRBJ2-7 TRBV4-3 . CASSQDMGRGAGGPAYEQYF TGCGCCAGCAGCCAAGATATGGGCCGTGGAGCGGGGGGCCCAGCCTACGAGCAGTACTTC
TRBD1 TRBJ1-1 TRBV6-5 . CASSIGTGGTEAFF TGTGCCAGCAGTATTGGGACAGGGGGGACTGAAGCTTTCTTT
. TRBJ1-3 TRBV13 . CASRRRRGTGNTIYF TGTGCCAGCAGGCGTCGGAGGGGCACTGGAAACACCATATATTTT
TRBD1 TRBJ2-2 TRBV7-2 . CASSLGQGATGELFF TGTGCCAGCAGCTTAGGGCAGGGGGCGACCGGGGAGCTGTTTTTT
TRBD1 TRBJ2-5 TRBV10-3 . CAISGPGTGDLQETQYF TGTGCCATCAGTGGCCCCGGGACAGGAGACCTCCAGGAGACCCAGTACTTC
. TRBJ1-4 TRBV3-1/TRBV3-2 . CASSLQERATNEKLFF TGTGCCAGCAGCTTACAGGAACGGGCAACTAATGAAAAACTGTTTTTT
TRBD1 TRBJ1-2 TRBV19 . CASSSWTGGYTF TGTGCCAGTAGTTCCTGGACAGGTGGCTACACCTTC
. TRBJ2-7 TRBV10-1 few CASSPGTSWTYEQYF TGCGCCAGCAGCCCCGGGACTTCCTGGACCTACGAGCAGTACTTC
TRBD1 TRBJ2-4 TRBV16 once CASSQSTRDRGLLAKNIQYF TGTGCCAGCAGCCAATCCACCCGGGACAGGGGCCTACTAGCCAAAAACATTCAGTACTTC
TRBD2 TRBJ2-7 TRBV7-9 . CASSSSERGVYEQYF TGTGCCAGCAGCTCCTCCGAGCGGGGGGTCTACGAGCAGTACTTC
TRBD1 TRBJ1-1 TRBV28 . CASSGQGTGGTEAFF TGTGCCAGCAGTGGACAAGGGACAGGGGGAACTGAAGCTTTCTTT
TRBD1 TRBJ1-1 TRBV11-2 . CASSTQPGTVEEAFF TGTGCCAGCAGCACCCAACCCGGGACAGTTGAAGAAGCTTTCTTT
TRBD1 TRBJ1-6 TRBV18 . CASSPGTGVSPLHF TGTGCCAGCTCACCAGGGACAGGGGTTTCACCCCTCCACTTT
TRBD1 TRBJ2-7 TRBV2 . CASKREPGQGVPYEQYF TGTGCCAGCAAGAGGGAGCCGGGACAGGGGGTCCCCTACGAGCAGTACTTC
TRBD2 TRBJ2-1 TRBV9 . CASSVLAGGHDEQFF TGTGCCAGCAGCGTACTAGCGGGGGGGCATGATGAGCAGTTCTTC
TRBD1 TRBJ1-1 TRBV5-1 . CASSLARTGGTEAFF TGCGCCAGCAGCTTGGCCCGGACAGGAGGGACTGAAGCTTTCTTT
TRBD2 TRBJ2-7 TRBV27 . CASMGQSGGRSYEQYF TGTGCCAGCATGGGGCAGAGCGGGGGGAGGTCCTACGAGCAGTACTTC
. TRBJ1-5 TRBV11-2 . CASSEQAGGNQPQHF TGTGCCAGCAGCGAACAGGCTGGTGGCAATCAGCCCCAGCATTTT
TRBD1 TRBJ2-7 TRBV9 . CASSRQGSGSYEQYF TGTGCCAGCAGTCGACAGGGTAGTGGCTCCTACGAGCAGTACTTC
. TRBJ2-2 TRBV11-3 few CASSLSGGGTGELFF TGTGCCAGCAGCTTATCCGGTGGGGGGACCGGGGAGCTGTTTTTT
. TRBJ1-3 TRBV7-2 . CASSPPGVSGNTIYF TGTGCCAGCAGCCCACCCGGAGTGTCTGGAAACACCATATATTTT
. TRBJ2-1 TRBV4-3 few CASSQALPVDNEQFF TGCGCCAGCAGCCAAGCTCTCCCAGTTGACAATGAGCAGTTCTTC
TRBD1 TRBJ2-7 TRBV3-1/TRBV3-2 . CASSQDLGTGSHEQYF TGTGCCAGCAGCCAAGATCTCGGGACAGGGTCCCATGAGCAGTACTTC
TRBD2 TRBJ2-3 TRBV18 . CASSSQRGARNTQYF TGTGCCAGCTCATCCCAGCGGGGGGCCCGGAATACGCAGTATTTT
. TRBJ2-2 TRBV19 . CASSSWGEGTGELFF TGTGCCAGTAGCTCTTGGGGAGAAGGGACCGGGGAGCTGTTTTTT
TRBD1 TRBJ2-6 TRBV18 . CASSPLQGAANVLTF TGTGCCAGCTCACCGCTGCAGGGGGCCGCCAACGTCCTGACTTTC
. TRBJ1-5 TRBV19 . CASSIVGLGAPQPQHF TGTGCCAGTAGTATAGTTGGGCTAGGGGCCCCTCAGCCCCAGCATTTT
TRBD1 TRBJ1-6 TRBV4-2 . CASSPLQGGNNSPLHF TGTGCCAGCAGCCCCCTACAGGGGGGGAATAATTCACCCCTCCACTTT
. TRBJ1-2 TRBV7-9 . CASSQLGTSSNYGYTF TGTGCCAGCAGCCAGTTGGGGACATCCTCAAACTATGGCTACACCTTC
TRBD2 TRBJ2-7 TRBV19 . CASSATGGDEQYF TGTGCCAGTAGTGCCACTGGGGGGGACGAGCAGTACTTC
TRBD2 TRBJ2-1 TRBV6-1 . CASSESSGGAGEQFF TGTGCCAGCAGTGAATCTAGCGGGGGGGCCGGTGAGCAGTTCTTC
TRBD1 TRBJ2-7 TRBV5-1 . CASSLVGQSSYEQYF TGCGCCAGCAGCTTAGTGGGACAGAGCTCCTACGAGCAGTACTTC
. TRBJ1-1 TRBV15 . CATSSALPNTEAFF TGTGCCACCAGCAGCGCACTCCCGAACACTGAAGCTTTCTTT
. TRBJ1-2 TRBV6-5 . CASSPGVVGYTF TGTGCCAGCAGCCCCGGAGTGGTAGGCTACACCTTC
. TRBJ1-4 TRBV12-2 once CASRLALEGGGTNEKLFF TGTGCAAGTCGCTTAGCGTTGGAGGGTGGGGGAACTAATGAAAAACTGTTTTTT